These 13 T cell receptor beta chains originate from one sample sequenced in a study of graft-versus-host responses after intestinal transplantation listed by TCRdb under 2021. The library was produced with the immunoSEQ multiplex PCR assay. Entries here come from immuneACCESS through TCRdb and include only in-frame sequences with V and J called. Some clones fail to appear in such tables; in the studies checked, an unresolved V gene covers under half of the shortfall, and the cause of the remainder is unknown. This sample lists some 25,000 clones; just over 90% were detected once. Around 0.54% of the sample is taken by the ten largest. The sample was PBMCs, taken 18 days after transplant. These receptors were obtained from a human patient who received an intestinal transplant, so some T cells may come from the graft donor.

This clone was observed a single time. The V and J genes are TRBV5-1 and TRBJ2-7, with no clear D. V shed 5 bases and J shed 1 base, with 10 bases lying between them. The CDR3 runs to 13 residues. Germline CDR1 is SGHRS and CDR2 is YFSETQ. The CDR3 DNA reads TGCGCCAGCAGGGTGTCGACGTCCTACGAGCAGTACTTC. It codes for CASRVSTSYEQYF.

The chain employs TRBV16 and TRBJ2-1, with D possibly being TRBD1 (6 bases). The CDR3 has 13 residues. CDR1 KGHSY and CDR2 FQNENV come from the germline V gene. With 4 bases removed from V and 6 bases from J, the gap between germline ends came to 10 bases. The CDR3 DNA is TGTGCCAGCAGCCCAACGGACAGCAATGAGCAGTTCTTC. Translation gives CASSPTDSNEQFF.

This clone was seen a handful of times. The chain combines TRBV4-1 with TRBJ1-1; the D is unclear. This CDR3 contains 11 residues. The germline V gene has CDR1 MGHRA and CDR2 YSYEKL. V was pared by 5 bases and J by 9 bases, with 10 bases between. CDR3 loop: CASSGGFQAFF. The CDR3 DNA reads as TGCGCCAGCAGCGGAGGCTTTCAAGCTTTCTTT.

This chain connects TRBV5-5 to TRBJ2-7; a weak D match, TRBD1 (7 bases). Germline V gene lookup returns CDR1 SGHKS and CDR2 YYEKEE (reference sequence). V lost 3 bases and J lost 0, with 10 bases in between. CDR3 length: 14 residues. CDR3 loop: CASSWRDSSYEQYF. In DNA form, the CDR3 reads TGTGCCAGCAGCTGGCGGGACAGCTCCTACGAGCAGTACTTC.

The genes are TRBV15 and TRBJ2-6; D not resolved. CDR3 length: 13 residues. Trimming removed 5 bases at V and 6 bases at J, with 8 bases between. Germline V lookup: CDR1 LNHNV, CDR2 YYDKDF (reference sequence). The CDR3 here is CATSRGLANVLTF. DNA for the CDR3: TGTGCCACCAGCCGAGGTTTGGCCAACGTCCTGACTTTC.

V and J are TRBV11-3 and TRBJ2-1; D is possibly TRBD2 (7 bases). The CDR3 runs 14 residues. Trimming stripped 1 base from V and 9 bases from J, with 13 bases between. Per germline, CDR1 SGHNT and CDR2 YENEEA. This chain's CDR3 is CASSLAGGGGEQFF. CDR3 DNA sequence: TGTGCCAGCAGCTTAGCGGGGGGAGGGGGTGAGCAGTTCTTC.

The chain uses TRBV7-6 and TRBJ2-7, with D perhaps being TRBD1 or TRBD2 (5 bases each). CDR1 and CDR2 from the germline V gene are SGHVS and FNYEAQ. CDR3 length: 14 amino acids. Trimming stripped 1 base from V and 0 bases from J, with 7 bases between. CDR3 residues: CASSLGGNSYEQYF. CDR3 DNA: TGTGCCAGCAGCTTAGGGGGGAACTCCTACGAGCAGTACTTC.

The chain employs TRBV4-1 and TRBJ2-5; D is unresolved. The length of the CDR3 is 12 residues. V was shortened by 4 bases and J by 5 bases, with 8 bases between the two germline ends. From germline, CDR1 is MGHRA and CDR2 YSYEKL. CDR3 amino acids: CASSLDGETQYF. The CDR3 DNA reads as TGCGCCAGCAGCCTTGATGGGGAGACCCAGTACTTC.

The rearrangement uses TRBV27 and TRBJ1-1; D may be TRBD1 (5 bases). V lost 7 bases, J lost 0 bases, and 12 bases lay in between. This CDR3 is built from 14 residues. The germline CDR1 and CDR2 sequences are MNHEY and SMNVEV (reference sequence). The CDR3 loop is CASTSKGMNTEAFF. In nucleotides, the CDR3 is TGTGCCAGCACCTCGAAGGGGATGAACACTGAAGCTTTCTTT.

V is TRBV10-3 and J is TRBJ2-2; D unresolved. CDR3 length equals 13 residues. V dropped 6 bases and J dropped 7 bases, with 12 bases sitting between them. Germline V CDR1 and CDR2: ENHRY, SYGVKD. Here the CDR3 reads CAISDSRLGELFF. CDR3 DNA sequence: TGTGCCATCAGCGATAGTAGGCTCGGGGAGCTGTTTTTT.

V is TRBV1 and J is TRBJ1-2. TRBV1 is noted as a pseudogene. The CDR3 covers 17 residues. The CDR3: CTSSRRIRTGMDYGYTF. DNA for the CDR3: TGCACCAGCAGCCGGAGGATCCGGACGGGGATGGACTATGGCTACACCTTC.

V and J are TRBV19 and TRBJ2-7, with 8 nucleotides matching TRBD1. Germline values: CDR1 LNHDA, CDR2 SQIVND (reference sequence). The junction had 13 bases not matched to a gene; V was cut back by 10 bases and J by 2 bases. This CDR3 spans 15 amino acids. The CDR3 region is CATRTGTGFPYEQYF. In nucleotides, the CDR3 is TGTGCCACCCGAACCGGGACAGGTTTTCCCTACGAGCAGTACTTC.

The chain combines TRBV5-1 with TRBJ2-2; 10 bases are shared with TRBD2. V lost 0 bases and J lost 1; bases outside the gene matches: 6. The CDR3 spans 18 residues. Germline V gene lookup returns CDR1 SGHRS and CDR2 YFSETQ. CDR3 bases: TGCGCCAGCAGCTTGGATCCTAGCGGGGGTCTGAACACCGGGGAGCTGTTTTTT. It specifies CASSLDPSGGLNTGELFF. Filled out from reference TRBV5-1 and TRBJ2-2, the complete variable domain reads KAGVTQTPRYLIKTRGQQVTLSCSPISGHRSVSWYQQTPGQGLQFLFEYFSETQRNKGNFPGRFSGRQFSNSRSEMNVSTLELGDSALYLCASSLDPSGGLNTGELFFGEGSRLTVL.